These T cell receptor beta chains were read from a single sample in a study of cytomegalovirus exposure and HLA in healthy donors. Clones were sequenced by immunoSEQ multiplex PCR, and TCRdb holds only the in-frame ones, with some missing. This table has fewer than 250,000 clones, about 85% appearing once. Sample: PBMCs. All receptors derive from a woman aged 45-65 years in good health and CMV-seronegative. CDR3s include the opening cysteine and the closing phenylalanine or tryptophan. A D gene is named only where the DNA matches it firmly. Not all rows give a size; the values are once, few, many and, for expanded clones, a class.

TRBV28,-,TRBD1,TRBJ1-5,CASSFPGQGYGQPQHF,TGTGCCAGCAGTTTCCCCGGACAGGGGTATGGTCAGCCCCAGCATTTT
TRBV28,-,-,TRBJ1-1,CASLRGTEAFF,TGTGCCAGCCTCAGGGGCACTGAAGCTTTCTTT
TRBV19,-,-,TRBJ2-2,CASSARALHRELFF,TGTGCCAGTAGTGCTCGCGCGCTCCACCGGGAGCTGTTTTTT
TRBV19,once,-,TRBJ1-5,CASSMIGAQPQHF,TGTGCCAGTAGTATGATAGGGGCCCAGCCCCAGCATTTT
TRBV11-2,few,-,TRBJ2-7,CASSLDYWLASFGVEQYF,TGTGCCAGCAGCTTAGATTATTGGCTAGCGAGCTTCGGCGTCGAGCAGTACTTC
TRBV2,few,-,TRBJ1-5,CASRGGEGNQPQHF,TGTGCCAGCAGGGGTGGGGAGGGCAATCAGCCCCAGCATTTT
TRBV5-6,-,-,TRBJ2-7,CASSSRPRTAQPYEQYF,TGTGCCAGCAGCTCCCGACCTCGGACAGCCCAACCCTACGAGCAGTACTTC
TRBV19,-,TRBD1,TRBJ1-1,CASTSSRDRVSEAFF,TGTGCCAGTACCTCGTCCCGGGACAGGGTTTCTGAAGCTTTCTTT
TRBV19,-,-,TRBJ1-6,CASSIVTGWSSPLHF,TGTGCCAGTAGTATAGTGACAGGTTGGAGTTCACCCCTCCACTTT
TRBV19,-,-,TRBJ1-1,CASSPWTIKGTEAFF,TGTGCCAGTAGTCCGTGGACAATAAAGGGCACTGAAGCTTTCTTT
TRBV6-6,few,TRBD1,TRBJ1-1,CASSLGQGMNTEAFF,TGTGCCAGCAGTTTAGGACAGGGCATGAACACTGAAGCTTTCTTT
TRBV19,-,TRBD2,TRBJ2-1,CASSQRGGDYNEQFF,TGTGCCAGTAGTCAACGCGGGGGGGACTACAATGAGCAGTTCTTC
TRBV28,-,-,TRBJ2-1,CASSSTYNEQFF,TGTGCCAGCAGTTCTACCTACAATGAGCAGTTCTTC
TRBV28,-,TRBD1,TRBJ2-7,CASRILGQGYEQYF,TGTGCCAGCAGAATACTCGGACAGGGCTACGAGCAGTACTTC
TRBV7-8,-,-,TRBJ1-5,CASSLSDSINQPQHF,TGTGCCAGCAGCTTATCCGACAGCATCAATCAGCCCCAGCATTTT
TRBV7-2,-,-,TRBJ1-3,CASSPAQGISGNTIYF,TGTGCCAGCAGCCCCGCGCAGGGTATCTCTGGAAACACCATATATTTT
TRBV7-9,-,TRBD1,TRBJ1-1,CASRKMGQEGTEAFF,TGTGCCAGCAGGAAAATGGGACAGGAGGGCACTGAAGCTTTCTTT
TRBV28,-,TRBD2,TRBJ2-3,CASSPASGRADTQYF,TGTGCCAGCAGCCCAGCTAGCGGGAGGGCAGATACGCAGTATTTT
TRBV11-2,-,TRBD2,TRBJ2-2,CASSFPGTSGAGELFF,TGTGCCAGCAGCTTCCCAGGCACTAGCGGGGCCGGGGAGCTGTTTTTT